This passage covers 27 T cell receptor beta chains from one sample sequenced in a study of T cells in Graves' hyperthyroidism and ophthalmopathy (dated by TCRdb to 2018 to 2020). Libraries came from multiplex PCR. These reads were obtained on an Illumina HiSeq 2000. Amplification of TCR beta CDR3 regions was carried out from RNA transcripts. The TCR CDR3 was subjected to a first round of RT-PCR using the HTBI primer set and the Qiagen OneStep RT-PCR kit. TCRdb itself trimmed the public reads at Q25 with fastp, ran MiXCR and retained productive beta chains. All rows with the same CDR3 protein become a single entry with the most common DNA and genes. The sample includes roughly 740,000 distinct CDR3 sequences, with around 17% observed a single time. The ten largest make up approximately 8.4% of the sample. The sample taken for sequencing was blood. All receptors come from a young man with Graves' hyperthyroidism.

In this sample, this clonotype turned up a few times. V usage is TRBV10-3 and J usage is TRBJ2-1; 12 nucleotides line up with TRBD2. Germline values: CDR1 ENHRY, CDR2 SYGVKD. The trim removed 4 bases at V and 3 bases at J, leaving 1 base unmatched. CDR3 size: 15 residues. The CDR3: CAISGTSGIYNEQFF. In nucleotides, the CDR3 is TGTGCCATCAGTGGGACTAGCGGGATCTACAATGAGCAGTTCTTC.

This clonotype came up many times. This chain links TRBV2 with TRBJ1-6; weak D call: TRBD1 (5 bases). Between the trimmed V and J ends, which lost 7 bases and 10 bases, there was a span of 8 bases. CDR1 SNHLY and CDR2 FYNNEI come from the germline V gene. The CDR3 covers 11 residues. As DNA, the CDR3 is TGTGCCAGCAAAGAGGGGTCACCCCTCCACTTT. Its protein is CASKEGSPLHF. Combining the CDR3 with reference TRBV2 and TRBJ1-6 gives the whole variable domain EPEVTQTPSHQVTQMGQEVILRCVPISNHLYFYWYRQILGQKVEFLVSFYNNEISEKSEIFDDQFSVERPDGSNFTLKIRSTKLEDSAMYFCASKEGSPLHFGNGTRLTVT.

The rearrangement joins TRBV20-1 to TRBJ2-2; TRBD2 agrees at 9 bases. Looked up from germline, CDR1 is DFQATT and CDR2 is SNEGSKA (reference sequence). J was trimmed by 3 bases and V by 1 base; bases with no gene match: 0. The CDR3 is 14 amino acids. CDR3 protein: CSARVAGDTGELFF. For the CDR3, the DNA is TGCAGTGCTAGAGTAGCGGGAGACACCGGGGAGCTGTTTTTT.

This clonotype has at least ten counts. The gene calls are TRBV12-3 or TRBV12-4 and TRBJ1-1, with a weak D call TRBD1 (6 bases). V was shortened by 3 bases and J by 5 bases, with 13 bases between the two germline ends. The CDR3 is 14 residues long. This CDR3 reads CASSLRQGRTEAFF. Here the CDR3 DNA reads TGTGCCAGCAGTTTGAGGCAGGGGAGGACTGAAGCTTTCTTT.

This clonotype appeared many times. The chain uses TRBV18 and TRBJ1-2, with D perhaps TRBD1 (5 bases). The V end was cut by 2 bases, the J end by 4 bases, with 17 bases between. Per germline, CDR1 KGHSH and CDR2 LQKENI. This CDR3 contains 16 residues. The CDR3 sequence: CASSPSRGLSFYGYTF. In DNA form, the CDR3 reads TGTGCCAGCTCACCATCGCGGGGGTTGTCGTTCTATGGCTACACCTTC.

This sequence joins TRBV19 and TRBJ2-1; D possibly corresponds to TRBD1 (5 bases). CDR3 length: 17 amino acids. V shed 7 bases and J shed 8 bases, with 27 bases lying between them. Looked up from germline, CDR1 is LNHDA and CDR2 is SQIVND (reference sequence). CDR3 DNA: TGTGCCAGTAAGATCCGGGCGCAGGGTCTGGGCTCCGATGAGCAGTTCTTC. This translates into CASKIRAQGLGSDEQFF.

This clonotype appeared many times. This CDR3 is CASSFRQGTNEQFF. Here the CDR3 DNA reads TGTGCCAGCAGTTTCAGACAGGGCACGAATGAGCAGTTCTTC. This chain links TRBV12-3 or TRBV12-4 with TRBJ2-1; 7 bases are shared with TRBD1. The V gene end was trimmed by 3 bases and the J gene end by 7 bases; junction bases not matched to a gene: 6. The CDR3 is 14 amino acids.

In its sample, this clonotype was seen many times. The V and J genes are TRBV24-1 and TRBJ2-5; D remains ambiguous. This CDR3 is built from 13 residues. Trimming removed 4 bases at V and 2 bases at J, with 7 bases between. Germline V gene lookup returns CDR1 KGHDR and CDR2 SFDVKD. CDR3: CATSDGAQETQYF. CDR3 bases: TGTGCCACCAGTGACGGTGCGCAAGAGACCCAGTACTTC.

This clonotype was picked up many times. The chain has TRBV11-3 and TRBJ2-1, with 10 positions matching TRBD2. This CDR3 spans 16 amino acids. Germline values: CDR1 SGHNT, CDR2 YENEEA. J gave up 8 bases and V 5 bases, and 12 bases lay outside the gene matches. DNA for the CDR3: TGTGCCAGCAGCCCCCGTCTAGCGGGAGTAGTCGATGAGCAGTTCTTC. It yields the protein CASSPRLAGVVDEQFF. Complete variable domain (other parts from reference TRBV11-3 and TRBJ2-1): EAGVVQSPRYKIIEKKQPVAFWCNPISGHNTLYWYLQNLGQGPELLIRYENEEAVDDSQLPKDRFSAERLKGVDSTLKIQPAELGDSAVYLCASSPRLAGVVDEQFFGPGTRLTVL.

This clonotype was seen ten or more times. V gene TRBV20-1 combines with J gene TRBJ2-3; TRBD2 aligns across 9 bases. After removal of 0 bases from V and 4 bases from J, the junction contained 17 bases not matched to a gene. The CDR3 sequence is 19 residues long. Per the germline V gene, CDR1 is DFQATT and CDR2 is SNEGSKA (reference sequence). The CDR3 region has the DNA TGCAGTGCTAGAGATTTAAAGTCCCTAGCGGGACCTGGCGCAGATACGCAGTATTTT. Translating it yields CSARDLKSLAGPGADTQYF.

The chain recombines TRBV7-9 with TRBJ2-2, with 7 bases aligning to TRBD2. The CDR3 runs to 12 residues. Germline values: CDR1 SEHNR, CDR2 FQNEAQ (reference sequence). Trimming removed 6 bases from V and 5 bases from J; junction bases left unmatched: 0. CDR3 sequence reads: CASRRETGELFF. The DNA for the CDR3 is TGTGCCAGCAGGCGGGAGACCGGGGAGCTGTTTTTT.

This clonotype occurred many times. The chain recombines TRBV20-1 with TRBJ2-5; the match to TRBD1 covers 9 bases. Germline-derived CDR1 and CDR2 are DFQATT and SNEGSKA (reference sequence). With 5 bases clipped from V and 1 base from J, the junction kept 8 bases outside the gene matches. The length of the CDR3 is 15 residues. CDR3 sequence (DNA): TGCAGTGCTGGGAGACCACAGGGGGCCCAAGAGACCCAGTACTTC. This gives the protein CSAGRPQGAQETQYF.

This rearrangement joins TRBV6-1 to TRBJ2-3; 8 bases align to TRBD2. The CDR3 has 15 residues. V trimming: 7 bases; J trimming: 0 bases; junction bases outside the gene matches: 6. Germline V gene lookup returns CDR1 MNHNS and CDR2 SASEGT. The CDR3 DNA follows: TGTGCCAGCATTAGAGAGCGGGAGAGCACAGATACGCAGTATTTT. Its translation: CASIRERESTDTQYF.

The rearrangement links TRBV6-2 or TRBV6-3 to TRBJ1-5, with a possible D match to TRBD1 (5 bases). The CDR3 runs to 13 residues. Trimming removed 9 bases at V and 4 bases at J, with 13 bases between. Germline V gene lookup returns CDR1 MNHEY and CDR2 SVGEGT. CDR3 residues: CASGRDPNQPQHF. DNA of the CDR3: TGTGCCAGTGGACGGGACCCAAATCAGCCCCAGCATTTT.

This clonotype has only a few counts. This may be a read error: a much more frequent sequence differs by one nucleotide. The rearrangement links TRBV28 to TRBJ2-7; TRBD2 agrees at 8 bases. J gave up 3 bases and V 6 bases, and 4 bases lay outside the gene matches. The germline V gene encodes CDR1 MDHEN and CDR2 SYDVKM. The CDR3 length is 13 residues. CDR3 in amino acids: CASRRAGDYEQYF. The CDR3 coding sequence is TGTGCCAGCAGGCGAGCGGGAGACTACGAGCAGTACTTC.

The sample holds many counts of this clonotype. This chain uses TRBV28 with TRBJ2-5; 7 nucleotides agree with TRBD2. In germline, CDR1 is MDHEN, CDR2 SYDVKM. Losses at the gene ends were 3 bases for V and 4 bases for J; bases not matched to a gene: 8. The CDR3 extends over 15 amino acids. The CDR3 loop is CASSLREQGRETQYF. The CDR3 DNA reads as TGTGCCAGCAGTTTGCGGGAGCAGGGTAGAGAGACCCAGTACTTC.

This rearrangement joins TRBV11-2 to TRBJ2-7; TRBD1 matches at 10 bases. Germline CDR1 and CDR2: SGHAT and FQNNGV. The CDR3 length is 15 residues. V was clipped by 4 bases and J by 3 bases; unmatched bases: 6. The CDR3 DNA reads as TGTGCCAGCAGCTCTTCGACAGGGGGCAACTACGAGCAGTACTTC. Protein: CASSSSTGGNYEQYF.

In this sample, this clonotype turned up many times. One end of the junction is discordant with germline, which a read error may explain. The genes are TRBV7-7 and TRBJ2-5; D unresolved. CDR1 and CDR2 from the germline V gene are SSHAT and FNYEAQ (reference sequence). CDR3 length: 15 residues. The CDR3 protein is CASSLTPGPQETQYF. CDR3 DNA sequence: TGTGCTAGCAGCTTGACTCCGGGCCCCCAAGAGACCCAGTACTTC.

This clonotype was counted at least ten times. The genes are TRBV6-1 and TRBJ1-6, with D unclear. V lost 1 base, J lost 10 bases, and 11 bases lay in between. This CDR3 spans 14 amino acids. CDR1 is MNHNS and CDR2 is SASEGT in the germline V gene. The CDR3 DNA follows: TGTGCCAGCAGTGAAGGGGCAGGAGGATCACCCCTCCACTTT. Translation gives CASSEGAGGSPLHF.

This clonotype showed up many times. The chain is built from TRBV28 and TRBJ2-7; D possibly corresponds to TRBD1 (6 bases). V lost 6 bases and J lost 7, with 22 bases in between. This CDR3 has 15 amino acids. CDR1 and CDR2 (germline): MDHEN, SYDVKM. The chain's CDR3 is CASSLTGSPSGEQYF. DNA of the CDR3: TGTGCCAGCAGCTTAACAGGGTCGCCTTCGGGGGAGCAGTACTTC.

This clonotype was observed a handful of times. CDR3: CAWALRGFGNQPQHF. CDR3 nucleotide sequence: TGTGCCTGGGCCCTGCGGGGGTTTGGAAATCAGCCCCAGCATTTT. V and J are TRBV30 and TRBJ1-5; perhaps TRBD1 as D (5 bases). This CDR3 has 15 residues. From germline, CDR1 is GTSNPN and CDR2 SVGIG (reference sequence). V dropped 5 bases and J dropped 4 bases, with 18 bases sitting between them.

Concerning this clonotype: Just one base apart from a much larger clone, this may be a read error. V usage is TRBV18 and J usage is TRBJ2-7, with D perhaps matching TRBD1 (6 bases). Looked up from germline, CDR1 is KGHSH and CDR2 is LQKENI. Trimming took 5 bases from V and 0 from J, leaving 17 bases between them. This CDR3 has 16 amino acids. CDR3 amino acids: CASSRIGTLSSYEQYF. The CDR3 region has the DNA TGTGCCAGCTCAAGAATCGGGACACTGAGCTCCTACGAGCAGTACTTC.

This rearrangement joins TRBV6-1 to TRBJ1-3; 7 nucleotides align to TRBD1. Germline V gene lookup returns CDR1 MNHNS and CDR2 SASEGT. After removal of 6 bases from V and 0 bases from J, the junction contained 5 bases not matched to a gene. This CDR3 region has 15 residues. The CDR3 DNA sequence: TGTGCCAGCAGCGGGACAGCAAGCTCTGGAAACACCATATATTTT. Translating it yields CASSGTASSGNTIYF.

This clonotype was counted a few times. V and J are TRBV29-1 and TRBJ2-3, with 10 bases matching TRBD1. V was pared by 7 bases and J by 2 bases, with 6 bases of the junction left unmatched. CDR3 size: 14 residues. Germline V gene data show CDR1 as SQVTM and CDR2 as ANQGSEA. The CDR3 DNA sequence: TGCAGCGAGACGACAGGGGGCCTCACAGATACGCAGTATTTT. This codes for CSETTGGLTDTQYF.

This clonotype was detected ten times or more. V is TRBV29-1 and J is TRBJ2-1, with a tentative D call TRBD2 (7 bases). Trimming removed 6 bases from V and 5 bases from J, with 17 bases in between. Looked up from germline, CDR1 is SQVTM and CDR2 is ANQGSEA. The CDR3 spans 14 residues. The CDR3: CSVRGGGPNNEQFF. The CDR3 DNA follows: TGCAGCGTCAGAGGGGGAGGGCCTAACAATGAGCAGTTCTTC.

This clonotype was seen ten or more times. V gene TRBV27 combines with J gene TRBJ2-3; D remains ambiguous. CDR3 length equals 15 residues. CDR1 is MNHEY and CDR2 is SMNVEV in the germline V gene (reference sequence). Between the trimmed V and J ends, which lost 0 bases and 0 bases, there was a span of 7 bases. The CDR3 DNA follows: TGTGCCAGCAGTTTATCCTGGGCTAGCACAGATACGCAGTATTTT. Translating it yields CASSLSWASTDTQYF.

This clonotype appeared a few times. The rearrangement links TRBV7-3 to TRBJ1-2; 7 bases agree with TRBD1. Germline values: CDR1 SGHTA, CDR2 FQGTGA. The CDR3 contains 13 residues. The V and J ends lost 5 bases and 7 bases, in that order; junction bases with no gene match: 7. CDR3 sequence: CASSDQGDGGYTF. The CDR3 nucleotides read TGTGCCAGCAGCGATCAGGGGGATGGTGGCTACACCTTC.